These 5 T cell receptor beta chains originate from one sample sequenced in a study of blood T cells in healthy people across ages. For the second PCR, which ran for roughly 7 to 11 cycles, a sample-barcoded 5' primer and a J-beta primer mix were used. TCRdb recomputed calls from the 5' RACE reads with MiXCR, one row per CDR3 protein. This sample has around 1.5 million distinct CDR3 sequences, with about 35% found just once. What was sequenced was blood. These receptor sequences come from a woman in her 30s in good health.

The chain uses TRBV5-1 and TRBJ2-5, with 11 bases lining up with TRBD1. Germline V gene sequence: CDR1 SGHRS, CDR2 YFSETQ. The V gene end was trimmed by 4 bases and the J gene end by 1 base; junction bases not matched to a gene: 9. This CDR3 spans 17 amino acids. The CDR3 nucleotides read TGCGCCAGCAGCGCGGGACAGGGGGTAGGGGGCCAAGAGACCCAGTACTTC. It is translated as CASSAGQGVGGQETQYF. The complete variable domain, with remaining parts taken from reference TRBV5-1 and TRBJ2-5, reads KAGVTQTPRYLIKTRGQQVTLSCSPISGHRSVSWYQQTPGQGLQFLFEYFSETQRNKGNFPGRFSGRQFSNSRSEMNVSTLELGDSALYLCASSAGQGVGGQETQYFGPGTRLLVL.

This clonotype was picked up a small number of times. The chain has TRBV20-1 and TRBJ1-2, with D perhaps matching TRBD1 (6 bases). CDR1 is DFQATT and CDR2 is SNEGSKA in the germline V gene (reference sequence). This CDR3 contains 15 residues. This chain's CDR3 is CTSGQGQWAIHGYTF. In DNA form, the CDR3 reads TGCACCTCCGGGCAGGGGCAGTGGGCTATCCATGGCTACACCTTC.

Of note for this clonotype: The germline gene is not matched at one end of the junction; a read error may be the cause. CDR3 sequence reads: CASSFQANSCEQYF. For the CDR3, the DNA is TGTGCCAGCAGTTTTCAGGCAAATTCCTGCGAGCAGTACTTC. The chain combines TRBV12-3 or TRBV12-4 with TRBJ2-7; D is unresolved. The CDR3 length is 14 residues.

The chain is built from TRBV20-1 and TRBJ1-2; weak D call: TRBD1 (6 bases). Looked up from germline, CDR1 is DFQATT and CDR2 is SNEGSKA (reference sequence). This CDR3 region has 15 residues. Here the CDR3 reads CRSGTPYTGNYGYTF. CDR3 DNA: TGCAGGAGTGGGACACCATACACTGGCAACTATGGCTACACCTTC.

This sequence joins TRBV6-5 and TRBJ2-7; TRBD2 might be the D (6 bases). Gene TRBJ2-5 matches the end of the DNA better, so the J call may be wrong. Germline values: CDR1 MNHEY, CDR2 SVGAGI. The CDR3 runs to 16 residues. The CDR3 sequence is CASRPGTSLPGETQYF. The CDR3 nucleotides are TGTGCCAGCAGACCGGGAACTAGCCTTCCCGGAGAGACCCAGTACTTC.